The next 9 T cell receptor beta chains were all read from a single sample in a study of post-analysis software for immune sequencing data (dated by TCRdb to the mid-2010s). Study-wide conclusions, independent of this receptor: Patients showed significantly higher frequencies than controls for about 5 TRBV segments, among them TRBV5-6, TRBV5-1 and TRBV20-1.

To prepare the library, PCR was applied. TCRdb names Illumina HiSeq 2500 as the instrument used. Unique molecular identifiers were incorporated into TCR beta cDNA libraries to reduce PCR and sequencing biases. TCRdb took the public reads, trimmed them with fastp at Q25, ran MiXCR for clone calling and kept in-frame beta chains. A single entry per CDR3 protein holds the most common genes and DNA from its merged rows. Recorded for this sample are around 190,000 distinct CDR3 sequences; about 30% of them occurred a single time. Together, the top ten hold roughly 3.4% of the sample. Their target antigens are unknown. Material: blood. The receptors originated from a girl aged 2 to 17 with multiple sclerosis.

A few counts support this clonotype. This chain links TRBV27 with TRBJ1-1, with 7 positions matching TRBD1. The V gene's germline CDR1 is MNHEY and CDR2 SMNVEV (reference sequence). After removal of 8 bases from V and 5 bases from J, the junction contained 11 bases not matched to a gene. The CDR3 consists of 14 residues. The CDR3 reads CASWGGRGRTEAFF. The CDR3 DNA follows: TGTGCCAGCTGGGGGGGGAGGGGGCGGACTGAAGCTTTCTTT.

The chain is built from TRBV6-6 and TRBJ1-2; TRBD1 matches at 8 bases. V lost 6 bases and J lost 0; bases outside the gene matches: 6. The CDR3 is 15 amino acids. The V gene's germline CDR1 is MNHNY and CDR2 SVGAGI (reference sequence). CDR3 sequence (DNA): TGTGCCAGCAGCTTCGCAGGGGGCACTAACTATGGCTACACCTTC. Protein sequence: CASSFAGGTNYGYTF.

The chain combines TRBV7-9 with TRBJ1-2; D may be TRBD1 (5 bases). The CDR3 has 13 residues. V dropped 3 bases and J dropped 4 bases, with 9 bases sitting between them. The germline CDR1 and CDR2 sequences are SEHNR and FQNEAQ (reference sequence). For the CDR3, the DNA is TGTGCCAGCAGCTTGACAGCGGTCTATGGCTACACCTTC. Its protein is CASSLTAVYGYTF.

Note on this clonotype: This may be a read error, as it is one base from a much larger clone. The chain employs TRBV29-1 and TRBJ2-5; 9 bases agree with TRBD1. In germline, CDR1 is SQVTM, CDR2 ANQGSEA. The CDR3 sequence is 15 residues long. The trim removed 6 bases at V and 11 bases at J, leaving 19 bases unmatched. The CDR3 nucleotides read TGCAGCGTCGAACTACAGGGGGCGAGGACGAATGAGCAGTACTTC. Translating it yields CSVELQGARTNEQYF. Using reference TRBV29-1 and TRBJ2-5 for the parts outside the CDR3, the full variable domain is SAVISQKPSRDICQRGTSLTIQCQVDSQVTMMFWYRQQPGQSLTLIATANQGSEATYESGFVIDKFPISRPNLTFSTLTVSNMSPEDSSIYLCSVELQGARTNEQYFGPGTRLLVL.

This clonotype was detected a few times. V gene TRBV3-1 combines with J gene TRBJ1-6, with D unresolved. The CDR3 contains 13 residues. Germline CDR1 reads LGHDT; CDR2 reads YNNKEL (reference sequence). V was trimmed by 4 bases and J by 7 bases, leaving 8 bases between them. The CDR3 region is CASSLSQNSPLHF. In DNA form, the CDR3 reads TGTGCCAGCAGCCTCTCACAGAATTCACCCCTCCACTTT.

This clonotype was detected only a few times. V and J are TRBV3-1 and TRBJ2-3, with no clear D. Germline V gene lookup returns CDR1 LGHDT and CDR2 YNNKEL (reference sequence). The V gene lost 4 bases and the J gene lost 1 base, with 15 bases spanning the gap. The CDR3 has 16 amino acids. CDR3 protein: CASSPHGRARTDTQYF. In DNA form, the CDR3 reads TGTGCCAGCAGCCCCCACGGAAGGGCCCGCACAGATACGCAGTATTTT.

This clonotype rates as medium-sized (0.01 to 0.1%). The V gene is TRBV5-1, the J gene TRBJ2-1; TRBD1 agrees at 7 bases. CDR1 SGHRS and CDR2 YFSETQ come from the germline V gene. The trim removed 4 bases at V and 7 bases at J, leaving 2 bases unmatched. The CDR3 runs to 12 residues. The CDR3 sequence is CASSAQGNEQFF. CDR3 sequence (DNA): TGCGCCAGCAGCGCACAGGGGAATGAGCAGTTCTTC.

Points on this clonotype: At one end the junction does not follow the germline gene, possibly because of a read error. The chain is built from TRBV12-3 or TRBV12-4 and TRBJ2-3; a possible D gene is TRBD1 (5 bases). There are 17 residues in the CDR3. CDR3 nucleotides: TGTGCCAGCAGTCGGGTCTTGGGCTTGTGGGGCACAGATGCGCAGTATTTT. This encodes CASSRVLGLWGTDAQYF.

This clonotype was detected many times. CDR3: CSARDPQRIAYEQYF. Written as DNA, the CDR3 is TGCAGTGCTAGAGATCCACAGCGAATCGCATACGAGCAGTACTTC. The J gene is TRBJ2-7, the V gene TRBV20-1, with D unclear. The V end lost 0 bases, the J end lost 4 bases, and 16 bases lay between the germline ends. CDR3 length: 15 amino acids. From germline, CDR1 is DFQATT and CDR2 SNEGSKA (reference sequence).